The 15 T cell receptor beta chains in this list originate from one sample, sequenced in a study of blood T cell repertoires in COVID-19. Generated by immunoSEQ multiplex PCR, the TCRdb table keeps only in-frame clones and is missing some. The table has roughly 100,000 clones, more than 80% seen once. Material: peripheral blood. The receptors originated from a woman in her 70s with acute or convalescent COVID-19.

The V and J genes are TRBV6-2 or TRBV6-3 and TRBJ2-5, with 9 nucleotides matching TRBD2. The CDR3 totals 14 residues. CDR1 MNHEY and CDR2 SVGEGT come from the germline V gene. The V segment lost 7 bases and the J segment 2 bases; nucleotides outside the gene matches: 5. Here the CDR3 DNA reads TGTGCCAGCAACCCGACTAGCGGACAAGAGACCCAGTACTTC. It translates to CASNPTSGQETQYF.

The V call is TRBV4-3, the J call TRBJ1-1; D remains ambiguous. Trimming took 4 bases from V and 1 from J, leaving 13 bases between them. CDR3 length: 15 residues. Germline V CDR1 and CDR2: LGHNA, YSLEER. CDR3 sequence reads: CASSRGSVGNTEAFF. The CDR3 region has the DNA TGCGCCAGCAGCCGCGGGTCTGTGGGGAACACTGAAGCTTTCTTT.

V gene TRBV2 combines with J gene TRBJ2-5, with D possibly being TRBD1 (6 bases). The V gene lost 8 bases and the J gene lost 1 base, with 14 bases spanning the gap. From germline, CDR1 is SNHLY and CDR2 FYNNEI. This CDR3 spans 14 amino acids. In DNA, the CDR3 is TGTGCCAGCGAGGCGGGCAGGGGCCAAGAGACCCAGTACTTC. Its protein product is CASEAGRGQETQYF.

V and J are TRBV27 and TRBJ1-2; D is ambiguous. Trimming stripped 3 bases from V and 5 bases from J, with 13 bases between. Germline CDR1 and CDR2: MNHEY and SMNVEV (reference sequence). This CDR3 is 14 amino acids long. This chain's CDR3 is CASSFSGNQYGYTF. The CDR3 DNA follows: TGTGCCAGCAGTTTTAGCGGGAACCAATATGGCTACACCTTC.

CDR3 in DNA: TGTGCCAGCTCACCGGGACAGGGGAGTTCCTACGAGCAGTACTTC. It is translated as CASSPGQGSSYEQYF. The chain combines TRBV18 with TRBJ2-7, with TRBD1 matching 10 bases. This CDR3 has 15 amino acids. Germline CDR1 and CDR2: KGHSH and LQKENI. The junction had 3 bases not matched to a gene; V was cut back by 3 bases and J by 1 base.

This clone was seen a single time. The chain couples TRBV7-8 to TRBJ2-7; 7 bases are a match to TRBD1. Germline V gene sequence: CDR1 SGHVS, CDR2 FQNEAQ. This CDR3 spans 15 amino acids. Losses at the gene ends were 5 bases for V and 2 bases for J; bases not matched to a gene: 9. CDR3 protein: CASSGIRDRPYEQYF. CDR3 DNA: TGTGCCAGCAGCGGTATCCGGGACAGACCCTACGAGCAGTACTTC.

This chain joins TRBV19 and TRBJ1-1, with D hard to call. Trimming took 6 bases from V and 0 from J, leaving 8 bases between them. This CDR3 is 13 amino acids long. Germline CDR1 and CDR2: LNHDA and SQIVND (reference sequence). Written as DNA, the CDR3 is TGTGCCAGTAGGATATCTATGAACACTGAAGCTTTCTTT. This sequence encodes CASRISMNTEAFF. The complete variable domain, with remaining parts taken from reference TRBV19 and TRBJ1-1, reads DGGITQSPKYLFRKEGQNVTLSCEQNLNHDAMYWYRQDPGQGLRLIYYSQIVNDFQKGDIAEGYSVSREKKESFPLTVTSAQKNPTAFYLCASRISMNTEAFFGQGTRLTVV.

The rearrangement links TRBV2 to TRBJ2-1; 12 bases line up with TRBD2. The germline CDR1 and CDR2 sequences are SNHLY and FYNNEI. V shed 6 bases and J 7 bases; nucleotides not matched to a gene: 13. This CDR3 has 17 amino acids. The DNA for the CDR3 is TGTGCCAGCAGCCTCCTTCCGACTAGCGGGGGAATGAATGAGCAGTTCTTC. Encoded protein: CASSLLPTSGGMNEQFF.

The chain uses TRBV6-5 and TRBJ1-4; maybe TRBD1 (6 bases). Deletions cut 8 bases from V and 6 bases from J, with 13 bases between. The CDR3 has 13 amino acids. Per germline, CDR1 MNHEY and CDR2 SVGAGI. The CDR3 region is CASGRAGDEKLFF. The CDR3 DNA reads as TGTGCCAGCGGCCGGGCAGGGGATGAAAAACTGTTTTTT.

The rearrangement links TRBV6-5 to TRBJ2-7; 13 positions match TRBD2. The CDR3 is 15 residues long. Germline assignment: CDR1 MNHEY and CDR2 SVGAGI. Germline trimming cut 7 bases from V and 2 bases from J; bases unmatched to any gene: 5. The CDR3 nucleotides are TGTGCCAGCACCACTAGCGGGAGGGCCACCTACGAGCAGTACTTC. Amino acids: CASTTSGRATYEQYF.

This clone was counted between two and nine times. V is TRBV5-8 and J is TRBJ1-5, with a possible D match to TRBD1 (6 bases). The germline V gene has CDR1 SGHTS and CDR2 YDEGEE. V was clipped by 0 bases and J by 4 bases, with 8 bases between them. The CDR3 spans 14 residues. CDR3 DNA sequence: TGTGCCAGCAGCTTGGTGGACAGTAATCAGCCCCAGCATTTT. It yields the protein CASSLVDSNQPQHF.

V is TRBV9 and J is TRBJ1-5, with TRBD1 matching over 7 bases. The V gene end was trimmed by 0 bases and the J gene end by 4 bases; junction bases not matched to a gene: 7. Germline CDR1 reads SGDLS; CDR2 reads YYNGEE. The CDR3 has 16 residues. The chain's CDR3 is CASSVVGGQRNQPQHF. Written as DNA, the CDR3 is TGTGCCAGCAGCGTAGTTGGGGGACAGAGGAATCAGCCCCAGCATTTT.

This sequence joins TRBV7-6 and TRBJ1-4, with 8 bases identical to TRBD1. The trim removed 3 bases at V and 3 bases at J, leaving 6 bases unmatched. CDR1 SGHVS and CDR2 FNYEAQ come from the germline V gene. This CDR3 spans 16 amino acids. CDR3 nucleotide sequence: TGTGCCAGCAGCTTCCGGACAGGGCTGGCTAATGAAAAACTGTTTTTT. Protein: CASSFRTGLANEKLFF.

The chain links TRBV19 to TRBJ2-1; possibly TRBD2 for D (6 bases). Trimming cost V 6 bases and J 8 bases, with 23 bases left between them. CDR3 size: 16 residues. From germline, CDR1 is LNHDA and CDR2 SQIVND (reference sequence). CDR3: CASSGQRDQGGDEQFF. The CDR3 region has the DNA TGTGCCAGTAGCGGCCAAAGGGACCAAGGAGGGGATGAGCAGTTCTTC. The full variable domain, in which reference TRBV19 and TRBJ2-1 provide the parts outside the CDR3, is DGGITQSPKYLFRKEGQNVTLSCEQNLNHDAMYWYRQDPGQGLRLIYYSQIVNDFQKGDIAEGYSVSREKKESFPLTVTSAQKNPTAFYLCASSGQRDQGGDEQFFGPGTRLTVL.

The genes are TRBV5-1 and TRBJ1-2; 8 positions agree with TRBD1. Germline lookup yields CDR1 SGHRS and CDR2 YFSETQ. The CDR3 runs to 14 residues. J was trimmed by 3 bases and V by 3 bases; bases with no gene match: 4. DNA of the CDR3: TGCGCCAGCAGCTCGGCGACAGGGGACTATGGCTACACCTTC. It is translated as CASSSATGDYGYTF.